This T cell receptor (gamma chain) was recovered during a study of Vδ1+ human thymocytes. Findings of the study overall: Around 20% of thymic delta-chain sequences were Vdelta2, with few Vdelta3, unlike blood Vdelta1+ controls. TRD repertoires were essentially private, unlike widely shared TRG clonotypes. Highly polyclonal TRG and TRD repertoires with Gaussian CDR3 length distributions appeared in thymus.

A remark on this clone: Its antigen is as yet unknown.

The CDR3 sequence is 15 residues long. The germline gives CDR1 VTNTFY, CDR2 YDVSTARD (reference sequence). The V and J ends lost 0 bases and 2 bases, in that order; junction bases with no gene match: 7. Sequences come from RNA converted to cDNA by reverse transcription. The CDR3 regions were amplified by multiplex PCR from V-gene primers to a constant-region primer. TCRdb reanalysed the multiplex PCR reads via CATT. The table includes about 6,500 gamma-chain clones, roughly 45% detected once. This chain joins TRGV3 and TRGJ1 or TRGJ2. Specimen: Vdelta1+ gamma-delta thymocytes from the thymus. Subset described: FACS-sorted CD3+ TCRalphabeta- TCRVdelta1+ TCRVdelta2- thymocytes. The clonotype originates from a boy younger than two who had congenital heart surgery. The CDR3 DNA reads as TGTGCCACCTGGGACAGGCCTGGGGATTATTATAAGAAACTCTTT. This translates into CATWDRPGDYYKKLF.